This TCR beta chain was sequenced for a study of shared clonotypes between healthy human individuals (dated by TCRdb to the early 2020s). As for the study more broadly: Three men and a couple of women, aged 18 to 49 years, made up the cohort. Libraries were prepared and TCR repertoires were sequenced by different laboratories using diverse techniques, in order to increase sequencing depth and limit assay-specific biases. Leukapheresis yielded between about 0.94 and 8.9 billion PBMCs per donor. For each donor, three plates each were used for CD4 naive and CD4 memory, two plates were used for CD8 naive, and one plate was used for CD8 memory. Blood TCR repertoires of 5 or 6 healthy adults were deeply sequenced to estimate repertoire size and the extent of clonotype sharing between individuals. Summary of the overall study and its limitations: Based on pairwise subsampling, the degree of clonotype sharing among donors was expected to be affected by sequencing depth. Sharing across a few donors was observed for approximately 4.6% of naive CD4, about 3.2% of naive CD8, roughly 2.3% of memory CD4, and 0.4% of memory CD8 clonotypes. Because the study included only a small number of donors, the genetic and exposure-history diversity represented was limited. Estimated clonotype richness was generally larger for naive than for memory subsets. Clonotypes shared by all four sorted-subset donors showed higher generation probabilities than non-shared clonotypes. Rarefaction of sorted-subset datasets indicated incomplete sequencing despite the large sequencing depth. Sampling was restricted to blood, and TCR repertoires in tissues likely differ from the TCR repertoires found in blood.

Healthy HIV-negative adults with no recently reported acute infections or vaccinations were included as donors. Every donor was a Caucasian adult living in Nashville, Tennessee, USA. CD4+ T cells were enriched by magnetic negative selection; naive cells were then positively selected on CD45RA, and the negative fraction formed the memory subset. After blood collection by leukapheresis, PBMCs were isolated using Ficoll-Histopaque density gradient centrifugation and then cryopreserved in the vapor phase of liquid nitrogen. Purity and quantity of every magnetically sorted T cell population were checked by analytical flow cytometry. Genomic DNA was isolated from every sorted fraction and measured by UV absorbance on a Nanodrop 2000c. TCR CDR3 regions were amplified from genomic DNA by multiplex PCR using the deep immunoSEQ assay. Extracted genomic DNA from each cell subset was spread evenly across all wells of several immunoSEQ 96-well plates, with each plate serving as a replicate. For sorted subsets, each replicate PCR was loaded with 200 to 250 ng genomic DNA, equivalent to approximately 33,000 T cell genomes. Purified libraries were quantified with a Qubit 3.0 fluorometer, sized on a Bioanalyzer 2100, and re-quantified with the KAPA Library Quantification kit. Each immunoSEQ 96-well plate was sequenced on its own single-read 150-cycle Illumina NextSeq 550 flow cell. The authors processed their data as follows. Because the immunoSEQ output held only junctional sequences and lacked quality scores, the filtering could not match the filtering applied to full-length reads. Sequences were annotated with PyIR, a Python wrapper for IgBLAST v1.9, and V/J genes and CDR3 were assigned using IMGT germline references. Reads were removed for weak V/J assignments (E-value above 1e-6), missing CDR3, stop codons, out-of-frame junctions, or ambiguous translated residues. V3J clonotypes were defined as sequences sharing the same inferred V gene, J gene, and CDR3 amino acid sequence. Percentage overlap between repertoires was computed as shared unique clonotypes divided by the size of the smaller repertoire. Repertoire richness was assessed with RTK rarefaction, the Chao1 estimator, and Recon v2.1 estimates of unobserved clonotypes. For all TCRbeta clonotypes obtained by the gDNA method from four donors, generation probabilities were computed with OLGA. Sourced from immuneACCESS, this table was stored by TCRdb with only in-frame sequences that have V and J called. A share of the clones is absent; for the studies checked, an unresolved V gene accounts for under half, and the remainder has no known explanation. V and J calls and clone size follow that table, whereas D and trimming were derived from the DNA. The sample profile shows under 1,900,000 clones; about 98.5% of them were found once. The ten largest clonotypes hold about 0.34% of the sample.

The CDR3 measures 15 amino acids from cysteine to phenylalanine. This entry keeps only the CDR3 DNA: 45 bases, framed from base 1. The trim is 0 bases for V and 10 bases for J, with a gap of 17 bases between the germline ends. The germline V gene yields SGDLS for CDR1 and YYNGEE for CDR2. Remarks on this clone: No antigen is known for it. Qualities for individual bases were not recorded, and no much larger clone is one base off.

Source material: naive CD4+ T cells sorted from blood. The cell subset or site label here, explained by the study, means: CD45RA+ positively selected. The V gene is TRBV9 and the J gene is TRBJ2-1; the D gene is perhaps TRBD1, from 5 matching bases. The receptor was derived from a man aged 30 to 45 in good health. The CDR3 region reads CASSVVGQPMGEQFF. The DNA sequence is given as TGTGCCAGCAGCGTAGTGGGGCAGCCGATGGGGGAGCAGTTCTTC.